The 7 T cell receptor beta chains presented below share a single source sample, sequenced in a study of control samples from healthy donors and cancer patients (dated by TCRdb to 2018 to 2020). To prepare the library, the immunoSEQ multiplex PCR assay was applied. Not all clones reach the TCRdb copy of this immuneACCESS table, which keeps in-frame sequences only. Checked studies attribute under half of the gap to unresolved V genes and leave the rest unexplained. This sample holds 150,000 or so clones; 92% were observed only once. The ten largest clones add up to roughly 0.7% of the sample. The specimen sequenced was blood. Receptor source: a woman aged 25 to 39 in good health.

The chain has TRBV24-1 and TRBJ2-1, with 10 bases matching TRBD2. V trimming: 3 bases; J trimming: 4 bases; junction bases outside the gene matches: 5. Germline CDR1 and CDR2: KGHDR and SFDVKD. The CDR3 spans 16 residues. Here the CDR3 DNA reads TGTGCCACCAGTGATGCGACTAGCGGGCTTTACAATGAGCAGTTCTTC. Translation gives CATSDATSGLYNEQFF.

This chain links TRBV7-9 with TRBJ2-1; 9 bases line up with TRBD2. Germline V gene lookup returns CDR1 SEHNR and CDR2 FQNEAQ (reference sequence). V shed 1 base, J shed 12 bases, and the junction held 4 bases outside the gene matches. This CDR3 spans 13 amino acids. CDR3 residues: CASSLVAGEGQFF. The CDR3 DNA follows: TGTGCCAGCAGCTTAGTAGCGGGAGAGGGGCAGTTCTTC.

The V call is TRBV18, the J call TRBJ2-7; perhaps D is TRBD1 or TRBD2 (5 bases each). Germline values: CDR1 KGHSH, CDR2 LQKENI. CDR3 length: 12 amino acids. The germline V and J ends were trimmed by 5 bases and 7 bases, with 12 bases remaining between them. Here the CDR3 reads CASSTRGGEQYF. CDR3 nucleotide sequence: TGTGCCAGCTCAACACGGGGCGGAGAGCAGTACTTC. The variable domain in full, completed from reference TRBV18 and TRBJ2-7, reads NAGVMQNPRHLVRRRGQEARLRCSPMKGHSHVYWYRQLPEEGLKFMVYLQKENIIDESGMPKERFSAEFPKEGPSILRIQQVVRGDSAAYFCASSTRGGEQYFGPGTRLTVT.

The V gene is TRBV28, the J gene TRBJ2-4; D unclear. The CDR3 extends over 14 amino acids. Trimming cost V 7 bases and J 0 bases, with 10 bases left between them. The germline CDR1 and CDR2 sequences are MDHEN and SYDVKM. CDR3 region: CASKGSLAKNIQYF. The DNA of the CDR3 is TGTGCCAGCAAAGGAAGTTTAGCCAAAAACATTCAGTACTTC.

This clone has just one count. The V and J genes are TRBV2 and TRBJ2-7; no clear D. The V and J ends lost 2 bases and 0 bases respectively, with 17 bases between them. Germline V gene data show CDR1 as SNHLY and CDR2 as FYNNEI. The CDR3 runs to 17 residues. CDR3 protein: CASSELSSAISSYEQYF. In DNA, the CDR3 is TGTGCCAGCAGTGAACTTTCGAGCGCCATTAGCTCCTACGAGCAGTACTTC. Variable domain in full (rest from reference TRBV2 and TRBJ2-7): EPEVTQTPSHQVTQMGQEVILRCVPISNHLYFYWYRQILGQKVEFLVSFYNNEISEKSEIFDDQFSVERPDGSNFTLKIRSTKLEDSAMYFCASSELSSAISSYEQYFGPGTRLTVT.

The CDR3 here is CASSPRDGGTDTQYF. The DNA for the CDR3 is TGTGCCAGCAGCCCTAGGGATGGCGGCACAGATACGCAGTATTTT. The V call is TRBV5-4, the J call TRBJ2-3, with D uncertain. The CDR3 is made up of 15 amino acids. Germline V gene sequence: CDR1 SGHNT, CDR2 YYREEE (reference sequence). With 4 bases removed from V and 1 base from J, the gap between germline ends came to 13 bases.

The rearrangement joins TRBV10-3 to TRBJ2-7; 7 nucleotides match TRBD1. Germline V gene sequence: CDR1 ENHRY, CDR2 SYGVKD. This CDR3 has 13 amino acids. V trimming: 4 bases; J trimming: 3 bases; junction bases outside the gene matches: 3. This CDR3 reads CAISVAGGYEQYF. The CDR3 DNA follows: TGTGCCATCAGTGTGGCAGGGGGCTACGAGCAGTACTTC.